Detailed here is one T cell receptor (beta chain). These data belong to a study of T cell changes during pregnancy in multiple sclerosis. Losses at the gene ends were 6 bases for V and 5 bases for J; bases not matched to a gene: 7. The CDR3 sequence is 15 residues long. CDR1 is LNHDA and CDR2 is SQIVND in the germline V gene (reference sequence). Profiled with immunoSEQ multiplex PCR; TCRdb holds only in-frame clones, not every one. The sample gives tens of thousands of clones, just over 90% of which show up once; 0.43% is in the top ten. Specimen: CD4+ T cells from peripheral blood mononuclear cells, collected before pregnancy. The source of this sequence is a female donor with multiple sclerosis, enrolled in a pregnancy study. This chain uses TRBV19 with TRBJ2-4; 10 nucleotides line up with TRBD2. CDR3 in DNA: TGTGCCAGTAGCACTAGCGGGGCCTCTCAAAACATTCAGTACTTC. Its translation is CASSTSGASQNIQYF.